Each of the 20 T cell receptor beta chains below was sequenced from the same sample in a study of glioma-infiltrating T cells after dendritic cell vaccination. The data were produced by immunoSEQ multiplex PCR, yet TCRdb's version contains in-frame clones alone and is incomplete. Of tens of thousands of clones detected, 85% to 95% appear once; the ten largest clones hold around 2.1%. The sample in question was blood, obtained before dendritic cell vaccination. The receptors come from a human donor with glioblastoma.

The chain recombines TRBV10-3 with TRBJ1-1; D not resolved. The V end was cut by 0 bases, the J end by 6 bases, with 2 bases between. Germline values: CDR1 ENHRY, CDR2 SYGVKD. This CDR3 contains 11 residues. This CDR3 reads CAISESSEAFF. The CDR3 nucleotides are TGTGCCATCAGTGAGTCCTCTGAAGCTTTCTTT.

The chain is built from TRBV7-2 and TRBJ2-7; tentatively, D is TRBD1 (6 bases). The germline V gene encodes CDR1 SGHTA and CDR2 FQGNSA. Trimming removed 8 bases at V and 0 bases at J, with 14 bases between. The CDR3 loop spans 14 amino acids. CDR3 sequence reads: CASGTTGTSYEQYF. Written as DNA, the CDR3 is TGTGCCAGCGGAACCACAGGGACCTCCTACGAGCAGTACTTC.

V gene TRBV5-4 combines with J gene TRBJ1-3; D is possibly TRBD1 (5 bases). The CDR3 is 15 amino acids. Germline assignment: CDR1 SGHNT and CDR2 YYREEE (reference sequence). Trimming took off 0 bases at V and 0 bases at J, with 7 bases between the two ends. The CDR3, as DNA: TGTGCCAGCAGCTTGGACGGGGGCTCTGGAAACACCATATATTTT. Translating gives CASSLDGGSGNTIYF.

This clone was picked up one time. The gene calls are TRBV6-5 and TRBJ1-1; 7 bases are a match to TRBD1. Germline CDR1 reads MNHEY; CDR2 reads SVGAGI. J was trimmed by 7 bases and V by 2 bases; bases with no gene match: 4. The CDR3 length is 13 residues. The CDR3 DNA reads as TGTGCCAGCAGTTACCCGGCAGGGGGTGAAGCTTTCTTT. Protein product: CASSYPAGGEAFF.

V is TRBV7-2 and J is TRBJ2-1, with D unresolved. Trimming removed 1 base at V and 7 bases at J, with 8 bases between. In germline, CDR1 is SGHTA, CDR2 FQGNSA. The CDR3 loop spans 13 amino acids. The CDR3 loop is CASSLVSWNEQFF. The CDR3 region has the DNA TGTGCCAGCAGCTTAGTCAGTTGGAATGAGCAGTTCTTC.

V and J are TRBV28 and TRBJ2-1, with D hard to call. CDR3 length equals 16 residues. Germline V gene data show CDR1 as MDHEN and CDR2 as SYDVKM. V was pared by 5 bases and J by 0 bases, with 14 bases between. The CDR3 spells CASSPSSLSSYNEQFF. CDR3 nucleotide sequence: TGTGCCAGCAGTCCAAGTTCTCTCAGCTCCTACAATGAGCAGTTCTTC.

The chain combines TRBV11-2 with TRBJ1-3; D possibly corresponds to TRBD1 (6 bases). This CDR3 contains 16 residues. V was trimmed by 5 bases and J by 0 bases, leaving 14 bases between them. Germline V CDR1 and CDR2: SGHAT, FQNNGV. The CDR3 DNA follows: TGTGCCAGCAGCGATGGGTGGGGGCTCTCTGGAAACACCATATATTTT. Residues: CASSDGWGLSGNTIYF.

CDR3 region: CASIYAAGGEKLFF. The CDR3 nucleotides are TGTGCCAGTATTTATGCGGCTGGGGGGGAAAAACTGTTTTTT. The V and J genes are TRBV6-1 and TRBJ1-4, with D perhaps matching TRBD1 (5 bases). Trimming removed 9 bases at V and 8 bases at J, with 19 bases between. Germline CDR1 MNHNS, CDR2 SASEGT. The CDR3 covers 14 residues.

This clone appeared once. J is TRBJ1-1 and V is TRBV19; D perhaps matches TRBD1 (5 bases). The V gene's germline CDR1 is LNHDA and CDR2 SQIVND (reference sequence). The V and J ends lost 3 bases and 4 bases respectively, with 9 bases between them. This CDR3 has 13 amino acids. The CDR3 coding sequence is TGTGCCAGTAGTATCGGCGGGGGCACTGAAGCTTTCTTT. Protein product: CASSIGGGTEAFF.

The chain links TRBV2 to TRBJ1-1, with 7 bases matching TRBD1. The V gene end was trimmed by 3 bases and the J gene end by 0 bases; junction bases not matched to a gene: 7. Germline V gene data show CDR1 as SNHLY and CDR2 as FYNNEI. This CDR3 contains 16 residues. CDR3 amino acids: CASSEEGARVNTEAFF. In nucleotides, the CDR3 is TGTGCCAGCAGTGAGGAGGGGGCCAGGGTGAACACTGAAGCTTTCTTT.

This clone turned up a few times. The rearrangement joins TRBV30 to TRBJ2-5; 9 positions agree with TRBD2. This CDR3 spans 17 amino acids. The germline gives CDR1 GTSNPN, CDR2 SVGIG (reference sequence). V shed 4 bases and J 2 bases; nucleotides not matched to a gene: 14. CDR3 nucleotide sequence: TGTGCCTGGATAGCCGGCGGGGGGGCCATTCGTCAAGAGACCCAGTACTTC. It encodes CAWIAGGGAIRQETQYF.

This clone has just a few counts. The CDR3 sequence is CASSRGYLLNTGELFF. CDR3 bases: TGTGCCAGCAGCCGAGGTTACCTTCTGAACACCGGGGAGCTGTTTTTT. J is TRBJ2-2 and V is TRBV7-9, with D hard to call. The germline V gene has CDR1 SEHNR and CDR2 FQNEAQ (reference sequence). The CDR3 has 16 amino acids. The V end was cut by 5 bases, the J end by 1 base, with 14 bases between.

This clone was found a few times. V and J are TRBV23-1 and TRBJ1-6; D is ambiguous. TRBV23-1 is flagged as an ORF with uncertain function. The length of the CDR3 is 24 residues. Deletions cut 2 bases from V and 5 bases from J, with 37 bases between. The DNA for the CDR3 is TGCGCCAGCAGTCAACACAACCCGAGTCCTAAGCTAGTTCTCCCTGAATCGGATAATTCACCCCTCCACTTT. It specifies CASSQHNPSPKLVLPESDNSPLHF.

Only a few counts were recorded for this clone. The V call is TRBV5-1, the J call TRBJ2-6; maybe TRBD1 (6 bases). Between the trimmed V and J ends, which lost 3 bases and 2 bases, there was a span of 9 bases. This CDR3 region has 15 residues. From germline, CDR1 is SGHRS and CDR2 YFSETQ. CDR3 sequence (DNA): TGCGCCAGCAGCTACCGGACAGCTGGGGCCAACGTCCTGACTTTC. Translated, it gives CASSYRTAGANVLTF. Full variable domain (rest looked up from reference TRBV5-1 and TRBJ2-6): KAGVTQTPRYLIKTRGQQVTLSCSPISGHRSVSWYQQTPGQGLQFLFEYFSETQRNKGNFPGRFSGRQFSNSRSEMNVSTLELGDSALYLCASSYRTAGANVLTFGAGSRLTVL.

This clone was counted a single time. This chain connects TRBV6-5 to TRBJ2-4; 7 nucleotides align to TRBD1. The germline gives CDR1 MNHEY, CDR2 SVGAGI. The V gene end was trimmed by 8 bases and the J gene end by 7 bases; junction bases not matched to a gene: 2. The CDR3 runs to 11 residues. CDR3 sequence (DNA): TGTGCCAGCGAGGGGGCTAACATTCAGTACTTC. As protein: CASEGANIQYF.

This clone was seen only once. The rearrangement joins TRBV7-8 to TRBJ2-1; tentatively, D is TRBD2 (7 bases). The CDR3 sequence is 21 residues long. V was trimmed by 6 bases and J by 4 bases, leaving 34 bases between them. Germline V gives CDR1 SGHVS, CDR2 FQNEAQ. The CDR3 loop reads CASSPARVGGGPHRRYNEQFF. The CDR3 DNA follows: TGTGCCAGCAGTCCCGCGAGGGTGGGCGGGGGCCCTCATCGTCGGTACAATGAGCAGTTCTTC.

The CDR3 region has the DNA TGTGCCAGCAGTGACTCAACTAGCGGGGGGGCCGGTGAGCAGTTCTTC. It is translated as CASSDSTSGGAGEQFF. The J gene is TRBJ2-1, the V gene TRBV6-4; TRBD2 agrees at 13 bases. This CDR3 has 16 amino acids. From germline, CDR1 is MRHNA and CDR2 SNTAGT. V dropped 0 bases and J dropped 9; count of bases not matched to a gene: 5.

The chain carries TRBV10-2 and TRBJ2-1; D is undetermined. Germline V gene sequence: CDR1 WSHSY, CDR2 SAAADI. The CDR3 is 13 amino acids. Trimming left V 8 bases short and J 2 bases short, with 10 bases between. CDR3: CASGGGPYNEQFF. The CDR3 coding sequence is TGCGCCAGCGGTGGCGGTCCCTACAATGAGCAGTTCTTC.

This clone was picked up a small number of times. The chain has TRBV5-1 and TRBJ2-1; 10 positions match TRBD2. V lost 0 bases, J lost 7 bases, and 7 bases stayed unmatched. The germline V gene encodes CDR1 SGHRS and CDR2 YFSETQ. The CDR3 consists of 16 residues. In DNA form, the CDR3 reads TGCGCCAGCAGCTTGGCCTTCACTAGCGGGGAAAATGAGCAGTTCTTC. It translates to CASSLAFTSGENEQFF.

The V gene is TRBV10-2, the J gene TRBJ2-1; a weak D match, TRBD2 (7 bases). Germline V lookup: CDR1 WSHSY, CDR2 SAAADI. The CDR3 covers 14 residues. V gave up 1 base and J gave up 7 bases, with 11 bases separating them. CDR3 residues: CASSEWEGGNEQFF. CDR3 nucleotides: TGCGCCAGCAGTGAGTGGGAGGGGGGGAATGAGCAGTTCTTC.